This T cell receptor (beta chain) was identified in a study of metastatic and nonmetastatic thyroid tumors. Across the whole study: Peripheral blood and tumor or nodule samples from malignant and benign thyroid patients were compared. Study conclusions and caveats: Versus benign nodules, malignant thyroid tumors reportedly had significantly higher TCR beta diversity, in blood and tumor.

This clone has just a few counts. Its antigen is unknown. Thyroid surgery was performed in patients who had received no treatment beforehand. V dropped 6 bases and J dropped 4 bases, with 22 bases sitting between them. The CDR3 has 17 residues. In the study's own analysis: For papillary thyroid cancer, a distant-metastasis classifier was constructed from CDR3 differences observed across clinicopathological groups. With MiXCR, TCRdb called clones anew from the PCR reads. The V and J calls here are based on TCRdb, not the publication. The repertoire has fewer than 40,000 clones, approximately 17% of them found once; the top ten carry approximately 15%.

This chain connects TRBV12-3 or TRBV12-4 to TRBJ1-5; weak D call: TRBD1 (6 bases). The specimen was tumor tissue. The source is a female donor with papillary thyroid cancer or a benign thyroid nodule (not recorded which). Some clones in this sample may be carry-over from other donors' samples. CDR3 amino acids: CASRRGGATGQNQPQHF. CDR3 DNA: TGTGCCAGCAGGAGGGGGGGGGCCACGGGTCAGAATCAGCCCCAGCATTTT.